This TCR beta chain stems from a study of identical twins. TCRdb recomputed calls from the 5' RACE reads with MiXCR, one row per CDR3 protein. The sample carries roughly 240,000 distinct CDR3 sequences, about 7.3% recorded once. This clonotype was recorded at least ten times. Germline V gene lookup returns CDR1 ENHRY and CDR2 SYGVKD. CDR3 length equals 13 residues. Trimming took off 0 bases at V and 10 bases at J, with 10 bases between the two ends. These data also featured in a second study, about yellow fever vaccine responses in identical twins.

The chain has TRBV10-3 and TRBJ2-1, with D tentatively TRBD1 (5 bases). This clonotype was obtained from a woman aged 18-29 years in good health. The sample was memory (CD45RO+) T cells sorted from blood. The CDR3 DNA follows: TGTGCCATCAGTGAGTCTGGGGCTGGGGAGCAGTTCTTC. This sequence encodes CAISESGAGEQFF.